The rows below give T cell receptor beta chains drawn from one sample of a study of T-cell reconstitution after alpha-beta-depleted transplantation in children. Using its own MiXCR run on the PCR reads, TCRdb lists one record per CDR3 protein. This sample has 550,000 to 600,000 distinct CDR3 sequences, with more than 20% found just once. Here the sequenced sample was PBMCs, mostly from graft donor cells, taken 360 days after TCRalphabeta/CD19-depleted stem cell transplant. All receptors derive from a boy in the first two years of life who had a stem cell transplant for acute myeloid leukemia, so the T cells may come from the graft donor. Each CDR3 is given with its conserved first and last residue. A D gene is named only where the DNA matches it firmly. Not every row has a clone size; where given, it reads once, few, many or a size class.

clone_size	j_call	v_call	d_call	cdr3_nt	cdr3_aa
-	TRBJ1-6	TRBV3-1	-	TGTGCCAGCAGCCAAAACCACAGGAATTCACCCCTCCACTTT	CASSQNHRNSPLHF
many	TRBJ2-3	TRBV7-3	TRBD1	TGTGCCAGCAGCGTGACAGGGGGCACAGATACGCAGTATTTT	CASSVTGGTDTQYF
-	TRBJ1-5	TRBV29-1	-	TGCAGCGTTGTGCAGGGGAATCAGCCCCAGCATTTT	CSVVQGNQPQHF
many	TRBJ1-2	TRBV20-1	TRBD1	TGCAGTGCTAGAGATCTTTCAGGGGGCGGGTATGGCTACACCTTC	CSARDLSGGGYGYTF
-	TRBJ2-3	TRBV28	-	TGTGCCAGTATACGACCGGACGATGATACGCAGTATTTT	CASIRPDDDTQYF
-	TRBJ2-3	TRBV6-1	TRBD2	TGTGCCAGCAGCTCGGGACTACAAAATACGCAGTATTTT	CASSSGLQNTQYF
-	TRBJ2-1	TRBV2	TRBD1	TGTGCCAGCAGTGAAAACAGGGGAATTGTGAATGAGCAGTTCTTC	CASSENRGIVNEQFF
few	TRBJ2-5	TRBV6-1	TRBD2	TGTGCCAGCAGCGAAAAGCGGGGGGGGCAAGAGACCCAGTACTTC	CASSEKRGGQETQYF
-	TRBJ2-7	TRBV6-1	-	TGTGCCAGCAGTGAACGTCCGTCCTACGAGCAGTACTTC	CASSERPSYEQYF
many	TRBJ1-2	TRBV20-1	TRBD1	TGCAGTGCTAGAACAGGGGGCGTGGGCTACACCTTC	CSARTGGVGYTF
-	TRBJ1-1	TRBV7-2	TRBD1	TGTGCCAGCAGCTTTCAGGGGGCGGGAACTGAAGCTTTCTTT	CASSFQGAGTEAFF
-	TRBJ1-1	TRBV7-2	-	TGTGCCAGCAGCTTAATGGCCAGGTACGCGAACACTGAAGCTTTCTTT	CASSLMARYANTEAFF
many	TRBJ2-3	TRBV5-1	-	TGCGCCAGCAGCTTGCGGACGCCAGATACGCAGTATTTT	CASSLRTPDTQYF
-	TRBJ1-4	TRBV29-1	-	TGCAGCGTTGGGGTGGCAACTAATGAAAAACTGTTTTTT	CSVGVATNEKLFF
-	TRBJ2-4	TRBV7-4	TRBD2	TGTGCCAGCAGCGCACCGGGACTAGCTGTTGAGGGGGCCAAAAACATTCAGTACTTC	CASSAPGLAVEGAKNIQYF
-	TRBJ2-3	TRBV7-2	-	TGTGCCAGCAGCTTTCAGGGGGGGAGCACAGATACGCAGTATTTT	CASSFQGGSTDTQYF
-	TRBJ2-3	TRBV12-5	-	TGTGCCGTCGGCGGAGGGGGGGGCACAGATACGCAGTATTTT	CAVGGGGGTDTQYF
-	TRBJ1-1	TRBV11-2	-	TGTGCCAGCAGCCTAGACGGAATTATCACTGAAGCTTTCTTT	CASSLDGIITEAFF
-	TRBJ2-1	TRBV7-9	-	TGTGCCAGCAGGTGGGCGAATGAGCAGTTCTTC	CASRWANEQFF
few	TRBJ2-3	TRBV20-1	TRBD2	TGCAGTGCTGGGGGGGAGGGGCAGTATTTT	CSAGGEGQYF
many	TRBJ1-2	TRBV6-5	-	TGTGCCAGCAGTACCGGGTCACAGTACTATGGCTACACCTTC	CASSTGSQYYGYTF
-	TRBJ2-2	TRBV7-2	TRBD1	TGTGCCAGCAGCTTAGTTGGGACAGGGAACACCGGGGAGCTGTTTTTT	CASSLVGTGNTGELFF